These T cell receptor beta chains were read from a single sample in a study of blood T cell repertoires in COVID-19. Only in-frame clones appear in the TCRdb table, and some are missing; sequencing was by immunoSEQ multiplex PCR. The table lists approximately 340,000 clones, approximately 90% of them singletons, with approximately 9.3% in the top ten. The sequenced sample was peripheral blood. These receptors were taken from a man aged 25-45 years with COVID-19, enrolled during active disease. CDR3s include the opening cysteine and the closing phenylalanine or tryptophan. The order of the fields is J gene, clone size, V gene, CDR3 protein. The listing skips clone size in some rows; elsewhere it reads once, few, many or a size class.

TRBJ2-3,NA,TRBV3-1/TRBV3-2,CASSQAQGTDTQYF
TRBJ2-7,NA,TRBV7-3,CASSAHERGEQYF
TRBJ2-5,NA,TRBV5-1,CASSLDFGETQYF
TRBJ2-7,few,TRBV18,CASSTNRVLSYEQYF
TRBJ2-7,NA,TRBV6-2/TRBV6-3,CASSYGSSGRRNPYEQYF
TRBJ2-1,NA,TRBV11-3,CASSRGVANEQFF
TRBJ2-6,NA,TRBV11-2,CASSTRTGGSGANVLTF
TRBJ1-4,NA,TRBV6-5,CASSYSLSLKEKLFF
TRBJ2-1,NA,TRBV7-8,CASSRGQSSYNEQFF
TRBJ2-1,once,TRBV6-1,CASSVIGLHNEQFF
TRBJ1-5,NA,TRBV19,CASSLYRDTNQPQHF
TRBJ2-1,NA,TRBV19,CASSTYSDNEQFF
TRBJ2-1,NA,TRBV7-3,CASSFLGGAGYNEQFF
TRBJ2-7,NA,TRBV6-1,CASSESQVRQYF
TRBJ2-3,once,TRBV19,CASSISRGYTDTQYF